This is a list of T cell receptor beta chains from one sample in a study of Graves' ophthalmopathy and Graves' hyperthyroidism. TCRdb reprocessed the multiplex PCR reads with MiXCR, giving one entry per CDR3 protein. The repertoire has some 350,000 distinct CDR3 sequences, about a sixth of them found once; the top ten carry roughly 2.3%. The sequenced material came from peripheral blood. The receptors stem from an adult woman with stable Graves' hyperthyroidism. CDR3s leave out the opening cysteine and the closing phenylalanine or tryptophan.

v_gene	CDR3aa
TRBV6-1	ASSESQGWYGYT
TRBV7-9	ASSLAGTSGRYEQF
TRBV5-1	ASSPSGNPETQY
TRBV20-1	SAPGTSSVEQY
TRBV6-1	ASSEGVGGELF
TRBV6-2/TRBV6-3	ASSARGEAF
TRBV28	ASSFPLVTGQY
TRBV4-2	ASSQETGVPKNIQY
TRBV28	ASRELAGEKQETQY
TRBV12-3/TRBV12-4	ASSHLANQPQH
TRBV12-3/TRBV12-4	ASRDRASTEAF
TRBV6-5	ASNSRRGGDTQY
TRBV4-2	ASSQDPYGTTVYEQY
TRBV20-1	SAGGTSGRPQETQY
TRBV7-3	ASSNPPPLAGAHPASYEQY
TRBV27	ASSYGQGANYDNSPLH
TRBV24-1	ATKGGETQY
TRBV6-1	ASSDTSGRDGGETQY
TRBV6-1	ASWRTPNTEAF
TRBV4-1	ASSHGTSGNSFSYEQY
TRBV5-1	ASSLGRAQGYT
TRBV6-1	ASSPRGDEQY
TRBV7-2	ASDGGDYEQY
TRBV7-2	ASSLFKGNSGANYGYT
TRBV6-1	ASSEAGDIRELF
TRBV5-5	ASSHPGQRYYEQY
TRBV16	ASSQVDRGSRGYT
TRBV4-1	ASSQVTGEDVGYT
TRBV28	ASSRPSEGLAYEQY
TRBV28	ASSLGQLAKNIQY
TRBV12-3/TRBV12-4	ASSLGPARTPRSGANVLT
TRBV29-1	SVGGQTPYEQY
TRBV6-5	ASSLGSGGSYEQY
TRBV4-2	ASSQDLGTRNTEAF
TRBV28	ASSLPSGRTYEQY
TRBV20-1	SAGTPGQISEAF
TRBV6-1	ASSRGVVGTGGYEQY
TRBV6-2/TRBV6-3	ASNGNVKETRY
TRBV5-5	ASSLEGGRGETQY
TRBV28	ASRSSHITEAF
TRBV5-1	ASSLGRANVPT
TRBV7-3	ASSVRTGWYTGELF
TRBV20-1	STQRQETQY
TRBV11-1	ASSLTGGGAGSNQPQH
TRBV28	ASSTQGEHQPQH
TRBV20-1	NAINLYEQY
TRBV20-1	SATLAEDYEQY
TRBV18	ASSPNRVDEQY
TRBV3-1	ASRAQGLFGNTIY
TRBV27	ASSLLVSGAGYEQY
TRBV12-3/TRBV12-4	ASSFRGVNFQPQH
TRBV12-3/TRBV12-4	ASSFSQVLQAF
TRBV20-1	SATFGSNTYEQY
TRBV12-3/TRBV12-4	ASSEASGKYEQY